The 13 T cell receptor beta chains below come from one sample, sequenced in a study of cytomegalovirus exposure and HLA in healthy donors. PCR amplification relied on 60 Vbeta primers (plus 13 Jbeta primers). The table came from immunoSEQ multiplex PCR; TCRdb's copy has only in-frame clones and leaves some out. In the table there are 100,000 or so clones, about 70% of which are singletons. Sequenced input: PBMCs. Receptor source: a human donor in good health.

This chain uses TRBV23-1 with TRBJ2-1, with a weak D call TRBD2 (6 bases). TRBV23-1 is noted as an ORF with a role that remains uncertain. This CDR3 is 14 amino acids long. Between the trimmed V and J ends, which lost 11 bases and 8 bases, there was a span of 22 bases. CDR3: CAGGAPDGIYEQFF. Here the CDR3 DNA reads TGCGCCGGAGGGGCACCGGACGGAATTTATGAGCAGTTCTTC.

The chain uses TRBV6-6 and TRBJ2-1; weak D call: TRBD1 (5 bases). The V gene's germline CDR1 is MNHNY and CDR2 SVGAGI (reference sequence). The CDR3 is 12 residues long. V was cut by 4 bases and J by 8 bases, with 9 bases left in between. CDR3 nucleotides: TGTGCCAGCAGTTTGCAGGGATATGAGCAGTTCTTC. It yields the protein CASSLQGYEQFF.

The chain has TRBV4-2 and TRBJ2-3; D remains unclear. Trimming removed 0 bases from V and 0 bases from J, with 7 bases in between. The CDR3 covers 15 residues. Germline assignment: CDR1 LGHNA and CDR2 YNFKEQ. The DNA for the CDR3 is TGTGCCAGCAGCCAAGACTATTCTAGCACAGATACGCAGTATTTT. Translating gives CASSQDYSSTDTQYF.

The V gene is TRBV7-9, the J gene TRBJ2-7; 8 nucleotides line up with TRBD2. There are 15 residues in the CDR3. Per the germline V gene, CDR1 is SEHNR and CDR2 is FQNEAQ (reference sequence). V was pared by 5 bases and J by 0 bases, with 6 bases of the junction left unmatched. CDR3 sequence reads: CASSRTGGGSYEQYF. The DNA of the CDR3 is TGTGCCAGCAGCCGCACGGGGGGGGGCTCCTACGAGCAGTACTTC.

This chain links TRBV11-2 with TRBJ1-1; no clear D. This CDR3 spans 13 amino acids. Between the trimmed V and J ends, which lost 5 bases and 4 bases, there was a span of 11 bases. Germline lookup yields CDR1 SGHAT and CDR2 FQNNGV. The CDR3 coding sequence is TGTGCCAGCAGCCCGACGGGGAGCACTGAAGCTTTCTTT. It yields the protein CASSPTGSTEAFF. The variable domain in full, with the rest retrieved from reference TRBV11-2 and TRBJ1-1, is EAGVAQSPRYKIIEKRQSVAFWCNPISGHATLYWYQQILGQGPKLLIQFQNNGVVDDSQLPKDRFSAERLKGVDSTLKIQPAKLEDSAVYLCASSPTGSTEAFFGQGTRLTVV.

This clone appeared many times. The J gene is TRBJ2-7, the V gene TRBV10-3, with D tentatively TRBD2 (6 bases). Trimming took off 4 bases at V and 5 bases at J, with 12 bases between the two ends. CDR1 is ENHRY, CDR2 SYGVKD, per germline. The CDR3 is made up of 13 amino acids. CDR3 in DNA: TGTGCCATCAGTGTGGGAGCGGGTGACGAGCAGTACTTC. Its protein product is CAISVGAGDEQYF.

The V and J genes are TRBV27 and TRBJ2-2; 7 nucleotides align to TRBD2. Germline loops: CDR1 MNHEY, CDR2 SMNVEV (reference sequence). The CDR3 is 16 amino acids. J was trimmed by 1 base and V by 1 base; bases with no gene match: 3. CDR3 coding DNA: TGTGCCAGCAGTTTATGGGGAGGGAGGAACACCGGGGAGCTGTTTTTT. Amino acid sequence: CASSLWGGRNTGELFF.

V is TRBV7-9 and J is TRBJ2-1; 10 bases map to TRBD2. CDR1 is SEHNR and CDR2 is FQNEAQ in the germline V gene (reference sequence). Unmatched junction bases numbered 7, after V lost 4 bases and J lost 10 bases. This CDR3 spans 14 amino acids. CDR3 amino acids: CASSSWLAGEEQFF. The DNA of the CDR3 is TGTGCCAGCAGCTCGTGGCTAGCGGGAGAGGAGCAGTTCTTC.

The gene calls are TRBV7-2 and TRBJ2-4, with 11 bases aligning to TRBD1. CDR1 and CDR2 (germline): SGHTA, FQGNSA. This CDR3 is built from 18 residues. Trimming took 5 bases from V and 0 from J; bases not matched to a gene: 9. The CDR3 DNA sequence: TGTGCCAGCAGCCAGGGACAGGGGGAGTTCATAGCCAAAAACATTCAGTACTTC. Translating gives CASSQGQGEFIAKNIQYF.

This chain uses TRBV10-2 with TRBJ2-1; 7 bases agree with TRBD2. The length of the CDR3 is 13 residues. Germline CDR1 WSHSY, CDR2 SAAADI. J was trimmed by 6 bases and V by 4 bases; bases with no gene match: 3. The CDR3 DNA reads TGCGCCAGCAGTGGGACTAGAGGCAATGAGCAGTTCTTC. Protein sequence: CASSGTRGNEQFF.

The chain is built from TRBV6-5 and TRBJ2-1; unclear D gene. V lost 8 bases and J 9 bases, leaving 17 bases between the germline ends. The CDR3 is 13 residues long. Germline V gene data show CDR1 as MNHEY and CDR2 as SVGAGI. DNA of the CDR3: TGTGCCAGCTCCGGGTCCCCAGTCGGTGAGCAGTTCTTC. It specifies CASSGSPVGEQFF.

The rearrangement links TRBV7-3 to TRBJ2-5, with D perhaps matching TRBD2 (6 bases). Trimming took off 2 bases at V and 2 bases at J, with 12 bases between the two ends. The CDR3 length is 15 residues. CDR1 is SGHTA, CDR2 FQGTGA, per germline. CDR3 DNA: TGTGCCAGCAGCTTAGCGGGACGGCCACAAGAGACCCAGTACTTC. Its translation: CASSLAGRPQETQYF.

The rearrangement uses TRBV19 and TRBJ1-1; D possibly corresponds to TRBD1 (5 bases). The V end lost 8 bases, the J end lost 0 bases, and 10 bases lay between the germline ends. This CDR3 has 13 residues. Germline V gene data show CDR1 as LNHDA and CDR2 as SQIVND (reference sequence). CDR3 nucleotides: TGTGCCAGTGCAGGACAAATGAACACTGAAGCTTTCTTT. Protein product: CASAGQMNTEAFF.